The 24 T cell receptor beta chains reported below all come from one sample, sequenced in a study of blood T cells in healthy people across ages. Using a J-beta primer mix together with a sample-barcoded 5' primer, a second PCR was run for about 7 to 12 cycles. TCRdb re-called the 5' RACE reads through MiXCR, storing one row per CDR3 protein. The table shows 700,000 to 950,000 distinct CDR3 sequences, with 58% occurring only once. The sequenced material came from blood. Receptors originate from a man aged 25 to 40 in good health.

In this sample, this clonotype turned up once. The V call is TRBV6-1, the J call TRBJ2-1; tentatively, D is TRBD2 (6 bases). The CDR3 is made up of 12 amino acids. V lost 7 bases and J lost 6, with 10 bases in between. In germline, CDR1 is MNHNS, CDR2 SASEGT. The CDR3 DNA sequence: TGTGCCAGCAATTGGGGGGTCAATGAGCAGTTCTTC. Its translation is CASNWGVNEQFF.

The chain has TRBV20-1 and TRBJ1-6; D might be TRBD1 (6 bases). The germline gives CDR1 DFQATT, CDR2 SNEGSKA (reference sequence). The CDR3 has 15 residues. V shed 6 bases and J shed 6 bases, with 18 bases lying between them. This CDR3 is CSAKSTGTSNSPLHF. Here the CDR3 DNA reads TGCAGTGCCAAGTCCACAGGGACTAGTAATTCACCCCTCCACTTT.

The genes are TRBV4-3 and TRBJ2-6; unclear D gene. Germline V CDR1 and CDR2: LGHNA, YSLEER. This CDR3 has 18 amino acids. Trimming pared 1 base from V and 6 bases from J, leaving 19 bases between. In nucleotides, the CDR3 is TGCGCCAGCAGCCAAGTACAATCAAGAGGATCCCTGGCCAACGTCCTGACTTTC. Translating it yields CASSQVQSRGSLANVLTF.

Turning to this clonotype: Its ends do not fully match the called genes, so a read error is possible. The CDR3 protein is CASSYAGGTGELFF. Here the CDR3 DNA reads TGTGCCAGTAGTTACGCCGGGGGCACCGGGGAGCTGTTTTTT. The V gene is TRBV6-5, the J gene TRBJ2-2; D perhaps matches TRBD2 (6 bases). Germline CDR1 is MNHEY and CDR2 is SVGAGI. The CDR3 has 14 amino acids.

The CDR3 DNA follows: TGTGCCAGCACCCCCCCGGGACAGGGAACGGGCGAGCAGTACTTC. Translation: CASTPPGQGTGEQYF. The rearrangement joins TRBV18 to TRBJ2-5; 9 nucleotides agree with TRBD1. The DNA end lines up better with TRBJ2-7; the J call may be wrong. The CDR3 loop spans 15 amino acids. Germline V gene data show CDR1 as KGHSH and CDR2 as LQKENI.

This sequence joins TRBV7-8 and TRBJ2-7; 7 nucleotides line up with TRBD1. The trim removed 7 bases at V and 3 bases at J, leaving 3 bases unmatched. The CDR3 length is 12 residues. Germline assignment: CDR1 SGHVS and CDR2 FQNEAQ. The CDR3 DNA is TGTGCCAGCAAGCCAGGGGGCTACGAGCAGTACTTC. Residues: CASKPGGYEQYF.

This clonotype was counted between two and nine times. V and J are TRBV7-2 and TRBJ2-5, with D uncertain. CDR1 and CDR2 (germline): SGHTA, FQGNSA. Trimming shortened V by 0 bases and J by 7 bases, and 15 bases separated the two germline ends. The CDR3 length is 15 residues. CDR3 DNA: TGTGCCAGCAGCTTAGCCTCTCAGCTAGAGGTGACCCAGTACTTC. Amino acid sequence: CASSLASQLEVTQYF.

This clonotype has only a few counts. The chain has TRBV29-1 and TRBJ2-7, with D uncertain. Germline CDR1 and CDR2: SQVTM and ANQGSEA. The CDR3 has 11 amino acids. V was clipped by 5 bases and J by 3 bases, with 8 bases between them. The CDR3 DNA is TGCAGCGTTCTAGGGTTCTACGAGCAGTACTTC. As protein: CSVLGFYEQYF.

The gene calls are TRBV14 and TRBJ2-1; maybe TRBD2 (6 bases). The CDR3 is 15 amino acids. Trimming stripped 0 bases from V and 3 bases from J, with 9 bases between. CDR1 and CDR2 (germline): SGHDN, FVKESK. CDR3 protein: CASSQEWGLYNEQFF. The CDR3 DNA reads TGTGCCAGCAGCCAAGAGTGGGGACTCTACAATGAGCAGTTCTTC.

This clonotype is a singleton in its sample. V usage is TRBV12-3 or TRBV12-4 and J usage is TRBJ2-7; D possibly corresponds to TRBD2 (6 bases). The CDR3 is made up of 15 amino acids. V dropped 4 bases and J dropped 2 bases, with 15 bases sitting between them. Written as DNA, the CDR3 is TGTGCCAGCAGTTCTAGGTCCACGGGGGCCTACGAGCAGTACTTC. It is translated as CASSSRSTGAYEQYF.

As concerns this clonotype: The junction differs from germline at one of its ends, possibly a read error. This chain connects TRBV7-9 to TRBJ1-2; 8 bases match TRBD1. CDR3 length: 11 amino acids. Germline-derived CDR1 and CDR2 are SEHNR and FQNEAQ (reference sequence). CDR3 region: CVSRQGRGYTF. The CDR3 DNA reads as TGTGTCAGCCGACAGGGGCGAGGCTACACCTTC. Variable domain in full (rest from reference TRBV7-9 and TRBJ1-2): DTGVSQNPRHKITKRGQNVTFRCDPISEHNRLYWYRQTLGQGPEFLTYFQNEAQLEKSRLLSDRFSAERPKGSFSTLEIQRTEQGDSAMYLCVSRQGRGYTFGSGTRLTVV.

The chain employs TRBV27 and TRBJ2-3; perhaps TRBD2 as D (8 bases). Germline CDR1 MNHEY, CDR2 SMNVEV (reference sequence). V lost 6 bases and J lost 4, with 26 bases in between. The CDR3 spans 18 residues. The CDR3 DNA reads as TGTGCCAGCAGCAGGGGGGAACTAGCGGCCGGGAGCGCAGATACGCAGTATTTT. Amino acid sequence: CASSRGELAAGSADTQYF.

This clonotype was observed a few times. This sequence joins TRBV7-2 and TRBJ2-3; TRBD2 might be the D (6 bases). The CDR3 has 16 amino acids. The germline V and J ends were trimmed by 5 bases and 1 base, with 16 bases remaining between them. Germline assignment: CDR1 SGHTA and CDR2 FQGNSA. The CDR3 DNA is TGTGCCAGCAGCCCGAGTCTAGGGGAGGGCACAGATACGCAGTATTTT. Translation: CASSPSLGEGTDTQYF.

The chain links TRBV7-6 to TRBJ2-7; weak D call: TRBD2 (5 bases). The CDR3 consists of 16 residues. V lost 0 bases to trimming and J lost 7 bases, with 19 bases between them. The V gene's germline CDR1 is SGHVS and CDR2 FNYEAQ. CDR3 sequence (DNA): TGTGCCAGCAGCTTAGCCTCACTGGCGGGTTTGAGGGAGCAGTACTTC. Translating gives CASSLASLAGLREQYF.

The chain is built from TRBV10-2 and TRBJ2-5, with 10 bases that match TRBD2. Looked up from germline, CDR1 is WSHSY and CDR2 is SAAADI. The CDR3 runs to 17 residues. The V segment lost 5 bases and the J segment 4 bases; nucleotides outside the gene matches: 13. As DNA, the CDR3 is TGCGCCAGCAGTAAGACCGGGCTAGCGGGAGCCAGAGAGACCCAGTACTTC. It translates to CASSKTGLAGARETQYF.

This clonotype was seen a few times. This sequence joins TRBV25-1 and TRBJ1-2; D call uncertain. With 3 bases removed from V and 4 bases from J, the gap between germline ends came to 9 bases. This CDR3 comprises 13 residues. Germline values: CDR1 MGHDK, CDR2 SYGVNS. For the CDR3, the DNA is TGTGCCAGCAGTGACCGGGGTACCTATGGCTACACCTTC. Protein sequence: CASSDRGTYGYTF.

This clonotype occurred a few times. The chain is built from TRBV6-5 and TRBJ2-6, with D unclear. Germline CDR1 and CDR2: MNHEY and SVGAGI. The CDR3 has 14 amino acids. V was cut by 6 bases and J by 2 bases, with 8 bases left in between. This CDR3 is CASRSGPGANVLTF. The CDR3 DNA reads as TGTGCCAGCAGGTCAGGACCTGGGGCCAACGTCCTGACTTTC.

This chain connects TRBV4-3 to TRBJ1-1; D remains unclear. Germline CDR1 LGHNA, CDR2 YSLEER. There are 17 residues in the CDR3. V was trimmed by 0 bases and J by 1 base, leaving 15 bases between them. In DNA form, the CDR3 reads TGCGCCAGCAGCCAAGATGTCGGTCGGGGAGCGAACACTGAAGCTTTCTTT. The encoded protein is CASSQDVGRGANTEAFF.

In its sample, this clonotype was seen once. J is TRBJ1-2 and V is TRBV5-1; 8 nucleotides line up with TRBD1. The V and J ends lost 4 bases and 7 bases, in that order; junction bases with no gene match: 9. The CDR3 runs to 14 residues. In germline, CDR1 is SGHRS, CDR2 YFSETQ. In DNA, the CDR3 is TGCGCCAGCAGCGATGGACAGGGAGCGAGTGGCTACACCTTC. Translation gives CASSDGQGASGYTF.

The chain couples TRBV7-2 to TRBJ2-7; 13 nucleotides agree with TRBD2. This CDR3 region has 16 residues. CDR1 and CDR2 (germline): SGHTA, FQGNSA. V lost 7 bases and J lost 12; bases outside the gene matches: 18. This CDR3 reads CASIYDRLAGGETRYF. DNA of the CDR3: TGTGCCAGCATCTACGACAGACTAGCGGGGGGAGAGACCCGGTACTTC.

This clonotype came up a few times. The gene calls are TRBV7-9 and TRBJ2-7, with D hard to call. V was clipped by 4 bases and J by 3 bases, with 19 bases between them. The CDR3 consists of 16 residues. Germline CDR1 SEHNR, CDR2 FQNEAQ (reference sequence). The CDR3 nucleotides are TGTGCCAGCAGCTCCTTGGGTTCCCTCCTTAACTACGAGCAGTACTTC. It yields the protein CASSSLGSLLNYEQYF.

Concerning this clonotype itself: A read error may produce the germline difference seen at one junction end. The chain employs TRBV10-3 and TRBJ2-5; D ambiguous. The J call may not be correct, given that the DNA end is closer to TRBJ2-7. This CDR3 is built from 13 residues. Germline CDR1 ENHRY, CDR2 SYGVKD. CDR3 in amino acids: CAITERTSYEQYF. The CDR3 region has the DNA TGCGCCATCACGGAGAGGACCTCCTACGAGCAGTACTTC.

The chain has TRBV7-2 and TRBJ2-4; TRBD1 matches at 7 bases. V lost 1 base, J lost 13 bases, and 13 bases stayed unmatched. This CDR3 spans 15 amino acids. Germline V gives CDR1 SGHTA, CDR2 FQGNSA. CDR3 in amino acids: CASSLGFVRQGRQYF. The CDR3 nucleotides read TGTGCCAGCAGCTTAGGTTTTGTAAGACAGGGTAGACAGTACTTC.

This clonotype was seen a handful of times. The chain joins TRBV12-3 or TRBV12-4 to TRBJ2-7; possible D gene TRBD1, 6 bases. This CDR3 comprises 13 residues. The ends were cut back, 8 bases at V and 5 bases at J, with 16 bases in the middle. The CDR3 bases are TGTGCCAGCGGAATACAGGGTCGTGACGAGCAGTACTTC. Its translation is CASGIQGRDEQYF.